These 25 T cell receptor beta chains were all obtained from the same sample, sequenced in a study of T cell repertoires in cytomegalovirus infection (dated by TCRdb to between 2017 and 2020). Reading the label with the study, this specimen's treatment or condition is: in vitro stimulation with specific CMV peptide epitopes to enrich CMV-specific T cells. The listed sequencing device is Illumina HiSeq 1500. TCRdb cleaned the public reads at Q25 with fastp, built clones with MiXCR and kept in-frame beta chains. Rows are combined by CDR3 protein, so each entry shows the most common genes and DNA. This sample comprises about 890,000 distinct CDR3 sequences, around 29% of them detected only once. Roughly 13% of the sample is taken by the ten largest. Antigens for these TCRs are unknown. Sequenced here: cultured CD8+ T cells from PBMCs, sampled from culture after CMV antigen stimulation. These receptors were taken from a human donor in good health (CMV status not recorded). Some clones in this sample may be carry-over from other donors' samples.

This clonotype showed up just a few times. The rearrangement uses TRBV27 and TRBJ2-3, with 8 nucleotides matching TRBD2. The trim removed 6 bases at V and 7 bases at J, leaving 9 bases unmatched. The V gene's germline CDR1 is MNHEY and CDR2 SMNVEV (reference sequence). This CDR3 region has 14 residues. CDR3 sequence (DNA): TGTGCCAGCAGATCCCGGGGGGGAAAGAATACGCAGTATTTT. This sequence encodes CASRSRGGKNTQYF.

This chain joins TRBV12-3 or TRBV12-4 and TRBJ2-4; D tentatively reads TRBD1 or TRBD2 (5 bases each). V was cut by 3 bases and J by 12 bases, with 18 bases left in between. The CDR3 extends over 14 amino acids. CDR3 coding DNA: TGTGCCAGCAGTTTCCTTGTTGGGGGTAGGAATCAGTACTTC. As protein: CASSFLVGGRNQYF.

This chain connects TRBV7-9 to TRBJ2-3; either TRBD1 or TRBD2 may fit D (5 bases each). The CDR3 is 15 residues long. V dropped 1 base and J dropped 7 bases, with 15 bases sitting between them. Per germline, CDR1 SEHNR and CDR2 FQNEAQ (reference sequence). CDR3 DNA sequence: TGTGCCAGCAGCTTAGGGGGGTTACCCTTGAATACGCAGTATTTT. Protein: CASSLGGLPLNTQYF.

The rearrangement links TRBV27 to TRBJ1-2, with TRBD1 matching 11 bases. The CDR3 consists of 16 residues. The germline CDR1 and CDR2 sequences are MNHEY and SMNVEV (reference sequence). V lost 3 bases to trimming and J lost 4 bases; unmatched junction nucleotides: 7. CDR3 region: CASSFRTGGEGYGYTF. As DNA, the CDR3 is TGTGCCAGCAGTTTCCGGACAGGGGGCGAAGGCTATGGCTACACCTTC.

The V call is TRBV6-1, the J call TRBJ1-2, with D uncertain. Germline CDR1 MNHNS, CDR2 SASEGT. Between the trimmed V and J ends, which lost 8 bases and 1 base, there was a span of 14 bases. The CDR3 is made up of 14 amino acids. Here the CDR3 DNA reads TGTGCCAGCCTTAGCGGTGGTGTTAACTATGGCTACACCTTC. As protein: CASLSGGVNYGYTF.

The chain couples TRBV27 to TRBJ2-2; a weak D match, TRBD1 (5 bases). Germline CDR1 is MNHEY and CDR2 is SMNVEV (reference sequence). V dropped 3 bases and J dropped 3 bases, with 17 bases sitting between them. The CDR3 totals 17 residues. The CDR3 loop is CASSFSRAGWDTGELFF. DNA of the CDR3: TGTGCCAGCAGTTTTTCCCGGGCAGGGTGGGACACCGGGGAGCTGTTTTTT.

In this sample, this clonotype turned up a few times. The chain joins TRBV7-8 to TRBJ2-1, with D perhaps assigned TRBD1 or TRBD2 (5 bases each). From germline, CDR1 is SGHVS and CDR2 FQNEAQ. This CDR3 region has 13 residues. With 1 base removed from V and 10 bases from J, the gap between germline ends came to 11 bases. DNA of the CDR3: TGTGCCAGCAGCTTAGGGGACCTCAGGGAGCAGTTCTTC. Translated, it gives CASSLGDLREQFF.

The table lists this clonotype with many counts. This CDR3 reads CASNKAGGAPTRTQYF. The CDR3 nucleotides are TGTGCCAGCAACAAAGCGGGGGGGGCCCCCACAAGAACGCAGTATTTT. The chain joins TRBV7-2 to TRBJ2-3, with 10 bases matching TRBD2. The length of the CDR3 is 16 residues. From germline, CDR1 is SGHTA and CDR2 FQGNSA. The ends lost 7 bases at V and 9 bases at J; junction bases unmatched: 16.

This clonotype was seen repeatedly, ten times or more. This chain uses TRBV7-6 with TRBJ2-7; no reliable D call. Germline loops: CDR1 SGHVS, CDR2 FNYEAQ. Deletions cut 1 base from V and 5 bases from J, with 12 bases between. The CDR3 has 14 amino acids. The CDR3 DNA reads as TGTGCCAGCAGCTTAGGTGCAGGTTGGGACGAGCAGTACTTC. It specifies CASSLGAGWDEQYF.

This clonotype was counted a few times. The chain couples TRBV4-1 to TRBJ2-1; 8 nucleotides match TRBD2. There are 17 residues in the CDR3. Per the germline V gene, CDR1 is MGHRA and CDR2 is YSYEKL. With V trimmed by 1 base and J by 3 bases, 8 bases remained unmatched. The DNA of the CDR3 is TGCGCCAGCAGCCAAGCCCTGGGACTAGTTGGCTACAATGAGCAGTTCTTC. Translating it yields CASSQALGLVGYNEQFF.

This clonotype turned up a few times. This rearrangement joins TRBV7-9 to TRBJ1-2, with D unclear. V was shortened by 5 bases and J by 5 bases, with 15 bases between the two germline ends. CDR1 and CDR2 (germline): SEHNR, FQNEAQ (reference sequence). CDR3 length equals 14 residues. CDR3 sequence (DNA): TGTGCCAGCAGCCCTTTCGAGGGCTTTTATGGCTACACCTTC. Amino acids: CASSPFEGFYGYTF.

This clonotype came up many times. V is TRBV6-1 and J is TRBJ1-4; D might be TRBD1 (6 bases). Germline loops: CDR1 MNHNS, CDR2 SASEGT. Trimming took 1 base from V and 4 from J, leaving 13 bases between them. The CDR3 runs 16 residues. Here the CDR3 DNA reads TGTGCCAGCAGTGAAGTCCTTGGACAGATTAATGAAAAACTGTTTTTT. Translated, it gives CASSEVLGQINEKLFF.

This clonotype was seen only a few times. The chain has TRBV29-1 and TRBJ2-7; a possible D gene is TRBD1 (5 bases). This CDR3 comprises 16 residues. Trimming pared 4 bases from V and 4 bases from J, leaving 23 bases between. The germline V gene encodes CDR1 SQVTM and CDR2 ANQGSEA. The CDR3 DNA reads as TGCAGCGTTGGGGATATAATGGGCAGGGATGGGTACGAGCAGTACTTC. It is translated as CSVGDIMGRDGYEQYF.

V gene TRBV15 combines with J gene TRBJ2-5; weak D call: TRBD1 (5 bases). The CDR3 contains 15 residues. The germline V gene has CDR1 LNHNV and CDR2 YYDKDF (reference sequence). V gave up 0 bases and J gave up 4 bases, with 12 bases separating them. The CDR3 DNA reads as TGTGCCACCAGCAGAGACCTTGGGGCAGGAGAGACCCAGTACTTC. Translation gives CATSRDLGAGETQYF.

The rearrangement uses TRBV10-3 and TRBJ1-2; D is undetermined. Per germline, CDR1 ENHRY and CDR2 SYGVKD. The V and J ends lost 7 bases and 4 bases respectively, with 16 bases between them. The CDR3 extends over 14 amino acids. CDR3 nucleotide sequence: TGTGCCATCATGGATCGGGGATCGGGCTATGGCTACACCTTC. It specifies CAIMDRGSGYGYTF.

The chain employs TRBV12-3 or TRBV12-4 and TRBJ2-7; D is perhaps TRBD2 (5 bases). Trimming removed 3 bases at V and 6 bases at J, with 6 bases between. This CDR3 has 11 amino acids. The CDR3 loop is CASSFGLEQYV. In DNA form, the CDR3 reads TGTGCCAGCAGTTTCGGACTCGAGCAGTACGTC.

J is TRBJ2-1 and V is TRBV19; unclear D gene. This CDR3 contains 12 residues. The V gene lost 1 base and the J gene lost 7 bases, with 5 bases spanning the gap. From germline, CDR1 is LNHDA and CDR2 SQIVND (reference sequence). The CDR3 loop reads CASSIVKNEQFF. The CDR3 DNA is TGTGCCAGTAGTATAGTTAAGAATGAGCAGTTCTTC.

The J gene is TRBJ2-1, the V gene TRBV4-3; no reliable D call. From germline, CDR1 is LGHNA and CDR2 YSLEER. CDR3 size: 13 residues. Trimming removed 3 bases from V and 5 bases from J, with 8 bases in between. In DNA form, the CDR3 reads TGCGCCAGCAGCCATCCCGGCGACAATGAGCAGTTCTTC. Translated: CASSHPGDNEQFF.

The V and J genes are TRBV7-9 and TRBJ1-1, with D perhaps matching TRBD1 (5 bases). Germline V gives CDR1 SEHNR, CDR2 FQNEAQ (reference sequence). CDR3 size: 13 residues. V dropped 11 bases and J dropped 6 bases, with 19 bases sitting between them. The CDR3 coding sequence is TGTGCCTCTTGGAGGGCAGGGTCAGCTGAAGCTTTCTTT. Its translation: CASWRAGSAEAFF. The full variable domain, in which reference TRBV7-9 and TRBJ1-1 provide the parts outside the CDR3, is DTGVSQNPRHKITKRGQNVTFRCDPISEHNRLYWYRQTLGQGPEFLTYFQNEAQLEKSRLLSDRFSAERPKGSFSTLEIQRTEQGDSAMYLCASWRAGSAEAFFGQGTRLTVV.

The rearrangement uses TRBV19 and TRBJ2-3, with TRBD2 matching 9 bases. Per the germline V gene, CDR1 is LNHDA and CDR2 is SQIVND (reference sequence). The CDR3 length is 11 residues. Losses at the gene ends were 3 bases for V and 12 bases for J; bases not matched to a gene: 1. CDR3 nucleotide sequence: TGTGCCAGTAGTATGGGACTAGCCCAGTATTTT. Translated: CASSMGLAQYF.

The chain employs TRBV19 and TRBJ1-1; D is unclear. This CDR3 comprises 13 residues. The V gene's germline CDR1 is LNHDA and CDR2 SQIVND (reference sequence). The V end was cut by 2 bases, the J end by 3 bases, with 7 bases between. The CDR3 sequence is CASSIFLDTEAFF. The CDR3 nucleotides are TGTGCCAGTAGTATATTCTTGGACACTGAAGCTTTCTTT.

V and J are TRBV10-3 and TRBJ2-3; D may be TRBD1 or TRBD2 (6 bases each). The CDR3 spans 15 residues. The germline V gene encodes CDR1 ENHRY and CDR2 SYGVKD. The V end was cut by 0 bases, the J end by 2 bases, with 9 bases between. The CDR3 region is CAISESGGVTDTQYF. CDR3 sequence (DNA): TGTGCCATCAGTGAGTCGGGGGGCGTCACAGATACGCAGTATTTT.

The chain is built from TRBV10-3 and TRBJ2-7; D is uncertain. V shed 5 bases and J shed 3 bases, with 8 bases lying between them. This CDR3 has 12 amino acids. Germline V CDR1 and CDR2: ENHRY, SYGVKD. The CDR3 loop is CAISYDLYEQYF. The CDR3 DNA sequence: TGTGCCATCAGTTACGACCTCTACGAGCAGTACTTC.

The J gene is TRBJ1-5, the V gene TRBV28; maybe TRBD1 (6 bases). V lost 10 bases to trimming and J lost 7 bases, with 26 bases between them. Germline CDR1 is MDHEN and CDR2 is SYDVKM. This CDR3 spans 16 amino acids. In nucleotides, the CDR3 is TGTGCCATCATGCAGCATACAGGGTTCTCGGTGCAGCCCCAGCATTTT. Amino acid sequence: CAIMQHTGFSVQPQHF.

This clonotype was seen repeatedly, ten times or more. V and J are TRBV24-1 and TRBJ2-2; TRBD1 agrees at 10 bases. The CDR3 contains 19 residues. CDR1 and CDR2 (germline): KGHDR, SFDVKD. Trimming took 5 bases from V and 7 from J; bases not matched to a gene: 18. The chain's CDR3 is CATSGSGTGDAIHHGELFF. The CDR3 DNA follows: TGTGCCACCAGTGGTTCCGGGACAGGGGACGCGATTCACCACGGGGAGCTGTTTTTT.